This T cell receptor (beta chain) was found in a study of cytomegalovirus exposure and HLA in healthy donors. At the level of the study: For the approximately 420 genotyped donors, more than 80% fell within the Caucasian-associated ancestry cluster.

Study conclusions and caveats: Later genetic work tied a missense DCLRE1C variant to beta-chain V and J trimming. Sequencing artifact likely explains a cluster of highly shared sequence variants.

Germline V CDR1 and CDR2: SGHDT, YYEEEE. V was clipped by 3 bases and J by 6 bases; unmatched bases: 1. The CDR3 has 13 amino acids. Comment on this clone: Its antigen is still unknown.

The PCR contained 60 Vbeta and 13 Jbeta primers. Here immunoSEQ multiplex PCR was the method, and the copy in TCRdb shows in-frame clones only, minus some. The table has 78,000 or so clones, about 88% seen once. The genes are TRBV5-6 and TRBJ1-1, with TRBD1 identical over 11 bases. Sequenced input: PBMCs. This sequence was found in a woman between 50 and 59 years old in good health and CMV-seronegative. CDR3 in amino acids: CASSWDRGAEAFF. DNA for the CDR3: TGTGCCAGCAGCTGGGACAGGGGGGCTGAAGCTTTCTTT.